Presented here are 2 T cell receptor beta chains from one specimen sequenced in a study of T cells in lung cancer brain metastases. The method was immunoSEQ multiplex PCR; TCRdb's version includes in-frame clones alone and lacks a portion of them. In the table there are about 4,200 clones, roughly 90% of which are singletons. The specimen sequenced was tumor tissue from the primary lung tumor. The receptor set was obtained from a man in his sixties with non-small cell lung cancer.

The V gene is TRBV11-2, the J gene TRBJ2-5; D is undetermined. The germline V and J ends were trimmed by 4 bases and 3 bases, with 6 bases remaining between them. Germline CDR1 reads SGHAT; CDR2 reads FQNNGV. The CDR3 runs to 12 residues. The CDR3 here is CASSSDEETQYF. The CDR3 DNA is TGTGCCAGCAGCTCGGACGAAGAGACCCAGTACTTC.

The chain couples TRBV19 to TRBJ2-7; no clear D gene. This CDR3 has 13 residues. Trimming left V 7 bases short and J 4 bases short, with 14 bases between. Germline CDR1 LNHDA, CDR2 SQIVND (reference sequence). CDR3 sequence reads: CASTPMGGYEQYF. CDR3 in DNA: TGTGCCAGTACCCCTATGGGCGGTTACGAGCAGTACTTC.